The clone carrying this T cell receptor beta chain was observed at least ten times. Profiling relied on immunoSEQ multiplex PCR, and the TCRdb table lists in-frame clones only, not all of them. The table shows about 100,000 clones, with 70% to 80% occurring only once. This sample is drawn from a study of blood T cell repertoires in COVID-19. Study at large: The origin of the acute and convalescent COVID-19 samples was the United States, Italy and Spain. From T cells, B-cell-depleted T cells, or PBMCs came the material, which was cDNA or gDNA.

CDR3 size: 14 residues. Trimming took 6 bases from V and 15 from J, leaving 24 bases between them. Germline V gene data show CDR1 as SEHNR and CDR2 as FQNEAQ (reference sequence). This chain links TRBV7-9 with TRBJ2-1; the D gene is possibly TRBD2 (6 bases). The source of this sequence is a human donor in a cohort sampled during active COVID-19. The specimen was peripheral blood. Here the CDR3 reads CASSRPPGTPDGFF. Here the CDR3 DNA reads TGTGCCAGCAGTAGGCCCCCCGGGACTCCGGACGGGTTCTTC.